One sample yielded the 17 T cell receptor beta chains listed below, sequenced in a study of blood T cell repertoires in COVID-19. Assay used: immunoSEQ multiplex PCR; TCRdb lists only in-frame clones, some missing. The sample holds around 300,000 clones, around 90% seen once. Source material: peripheral blood. These receptors came from a man aged 45-65 years with acute or convalescent COVID-19.

Note on this clone: Germline is not matched at one junction end, which may reflect a read error. The chain has TRBV11-1 and TRBJ2-1, with a possible D match to TRBD2 (5 bases). The V gene's germline CDR1 is SGHAT and CDR2 FQDESV (reference sequence). The CDR3 extends over 13 amino acids. CDR3 sequence reads: CASRLGGDNEQFF. CDR3 bases: TGTGCCAGCAGATTAGGAGGTGACAATGAGCAGTTCTTC.

The chain couples TRBV5-6 to TRBJ1-2; D gene ambiguous. Between the trimmed V and J ends, which lost 8 bases and 6 bases, there was a span of 11 bases. Looked up from germline, CDR1 is SGHDT and CDR2 is YYEEEE. The CDR3 has 11 residues. The CDR3 sequence: CASSREDGYTF. Written as DNA, the CDR3 is TGTGCCAGTTCGAGGGAGGATGGCTACACCTTC.

The chain uses TRBV10-1 and TRBJ2-7, with TRBD1 matching 7 bases. Germline CDR1 WNHNN, CDR2 SYGVQD (reference sequence). The CDR3 has 14 residues. V trimming: 6 bases; J trimming: 1 base; junction bases outside the gene matches: 6. The CDR3 spells CASSPGTESYEQYF. CDR3 coding DNA: TGCGCCAGCAGCCCCGGGACAGAGTCCTACGAGCAGTACTTC.

This chain connects TRBV5-5 to TRBJ2-2; no definite D call. V lost 0 bases and J 3 bases, leaving 9 bases between the germline ends. CDR3 length: 15 amino acids. Looked up from germline, CDR1 is SGHKS and CDR2 is YYEKEE (reference sequence). CDR3 nucleotide sequence: TGTGCCAGCAGCTTGGCCGGTCCGCACACCGGGGAGCTGTTTTTT. It codes for CASSLAGPHTGELFF.

This clone appeared once. This chain uses TRBV27 with TRBJ1-5, with D possibly TRBD1 on 5 matching bases. The CDR3 sequence is 14 residues long. CDR1 is MNHEY and CDR2 is SMNVEV in the germline V gene (reference sequence). V lost 2 bases and J 4 bases, leaving 9 bases between the germline ends. The DNA for the CDR3 is TGTGCCAGCAGTTTACTTCCAGGGAATCAGCCCCAGCATTTT. Its translation: CASSLLPGNQPQHF.

The J gene is TRBJ2-7, the V gene TRBV18; D may be TRBD2 (5 bases). V gave up 2 bases and J gave up 5 bases, with 13 bases separating them. The CDR3 is made up of 14 amino acids. Per the germline V gene, CDR1 is KGHSH and CDR2 is LQKENI. The CDR3 region is CASSPGSGSHEQYF. CDR3 sequence (DNA): TGTGCCAGCTCACCAGGGAGTGGGTCCCACGAGCAGTACTTC.

The chain uses TRBV19 and TRBJ1-5; D uncertain. Trimming pared 0 bases from V and 5 bases from J, leaving 8 bases between. The germline V gene has CDR1 LNHDA and CDR2 SQIVND (reference sequence). The CDR3 sequence is 14 residues long. The CDR3, as DNA: TGTGCCAGTAGTATAGATCTTTCGGATCAGCCCCAGCATTTT. This encodes CASSIDLSDQPQHF.

J is TRBJ2-1 and V is TRBV11-3; D is uncertain. V was clipped by 1 base and J by 8 bases, with 9 bases between them. The CDR3 spans 13 residues. Per germline, CDR1 SGHNT and CDR2 YENEEA. The chain's CDR3 is CASSLAVLDEQFF. For the CDR3, the DNA is TGTGCCAGCAGCTTAGCGGTATTGGATGAGCAGTTCTTC.

The genes are TRBV7-4 and TRBJ1-1; D perhaps matches TRBD1 (6 bases). The CDR3 has 15 residues. V was cut by 5 bases and J by 0 bases, with 13 bases left in between. Germline-derived CDR1 and CDR2 are SGHVT and SQSDAQ. The CDR3 reads CASSPGTPLNTEAFF. CDR3 in DNA: TGTGCCAGCAGCCCCGGGACACCGCTGAACACTGAAGCTTTCTTT.

This chain links TRBV24-1 with TRBJ2-3, with a weak D call TRBD2 (7 bases). Germline CDR1 KGHDR, CDR2 SFDVKD. Between the trimmed V and J ends, which lost 10 bases and 2 bases, there was a span of 12 bases. The CDR3 consists of 13 residues. The CDR3 protein is CATAGALTDTQYF. The CDR3 DNA is TGTGCCACGGCGGGGGCCCTCACAGATACGCAGTATTTT.

This rearrangement joins TRBV10-3 to TRBJ2-2; 11 positions agree with TRBD2. Per the germline V gene, CDR1 is ENHRY and CDR2 is SYGVKD. J lost 2 bases, V lost 0 bases, and 2 bases had no gene match. The CDR3 runs to 17 residues. The CDR3 DNA sequence: TGTGCCATCAGTGAGTCGACTAGCGGGGCTAACACCGGGGAGCTGTTTTTT. This gives the protein CAISESTSGANTGELFF.

This clone was detected many times. The chain recombines TRBV5-4 with TRBJ2-5, with D possibly TRBD2 on 6 matching bases. Germline V gene sequence: CDR1 SGHNT, CDR2 YYREEE (reference sequence). Trimming took off 7 bases at V and 0 bases at J, with 13 bases between the two ends. The CDR3 covers 14 residues. The CDR3 sequence: CASGMRGNQETQYF. The CDR3 nucleotides read TGTGCCAGCGGGATGCGGGGCAACCAAGAGACCCAGTACTTC.

The V gene is TRBV7-2, the J gene TRBJ2-7, with D perhaps matching TRBD1 (5 bases). Germline values: CDR1 SGHTA, CDR2 FQGNSA. This CDR3 is 14 amino acids long. The V gene lost 5 bases and the J gene lost 3 bases, with 14 bases spanning the gap. In DNA, the CDR3 is TGTGCCAGCAGCCAAAAAGGGGTCTACTACGAGCAGTACTTC. As protein: CASSQKGVYYEQYF. The full variable domain, completed using reference TRBV7-2 and TRBJ2-7, is GAGVSQSPSNKVTEKGKDVELRCDPISGHTALYWYRQSLGQGLEFLIYFQGNSAPDKSGLPSDRFSAERTGGSVSTLTIQRTQQEDSAVYLCASSQKGVYYEQYFGPGTRLTVT.

This clone turned up a few times. This CDR3 reads CASSSRTGAGYTF. The CDR3 DNA is TGTGCCAGCAGTTCTCGGACAGGGGCCGGCTACACCTTC. The chain links TRBV12-3 or TRBV12-4 to TRBJ1-2; 9 bases are shared with TRBD1. The length of the CDR3 is 13 residues. The J segment lost 8 bases and the V segment lost 4 bases, leaving 5 bases of the junction unmatched.

This chain uses TRBV20-1 with TRBJ2-7, with unresolved D. V lost 6 bases, J lost 6 bases, and 12 bases lay in between. The CDR3 totals 11 residues. The germline V gene encodes CDR1 DFQATT and CDR2 SNEGSKA (reference sequence). The CDR3 spells CSAAHSSEQYF. The DNA of the CDR3 is TGCAGTGCCGCCCATAGCTCCGAGCAGTACTTC.

This chain uses TRBV5-1 with TRBJ1-1, with D unresolved. Germline V gene sequence: CDR1 SGHRS, CDR2 YFSETQ. V dropped 4 bases and J dropped 7 bases, with 11 bases sitting between them. The CDR3 contains 12 residues. The CDR3 DNA follows: TGCGCCAGCAGCCCGACGGGTATTGAAGCTTTCTTT. This sequence encodes CASSPTGIEAFF.

The chain uses TRBV11-2 and TRBJ1-5; tentative D call: TRBD1 (5 bases). V lost 5 bases and J lost 5, with 19 bases in between. The CDR3 has 16 amino acids. CDR1 and CDR2 from the germline V gene are SGHAT and FQNNGV. The CDR3 DNA is TGTGCCAGCAGCCCGGCCGGGGCGCGGGGGGATCAGCCCCAGCATTTT. This encodes CASSPAGARGDQPQHF.